This T cell receptor delta chain was sequenced in a study of gamma-delta chains in newborns, infants, children. Study details: Innate gammadelta T cells reportedly expand polyclonally right after birth, driven by microbial exposure, per the title.

TCRdb redid the clone calls on the reads with CATT. The data show about 6,100 delta-chain clones, approximately 1.8% seen once. A word on this clone: It differs at one base from a far larger clone, so likely a read error. The sample holds other DNA sequences that translate to the same CDR3.

Germline-derived CDR1 and CDR2 are GEAIGNYY and EKD. The CDR3 is 18 amino acids. The J gene is TRDJ2, the V gene TRDV2, with 10 positions matching TRDD3. The source of this sequence is a child who was a newborn, infant or young child, either healthy, febrile or measles-vaccinated (not recorded which). Input material: blood. CDR3 region: CACDPLGDMLSLTAQLFF. The CDR3 nucleotides are TGTGCCTGTGACCCCCTGGGGGATATGCTCTCTTTGACAGCACAGCTCTTCTTT.